A selection of T cell receptor beta chains follows, all from one sample in a study of shared clonotypes between healthy human individuals. Here immunoSEQ multiplex PCR was the method, and the copy in TCRdb shows in-frame clones only, minus some. The table includes about 980,000 clones, approximately 80% detected once. Sequences were obtained from memory CD4+ T cells sorted from blood. The origin of the receptors is a young man in good health. Each CDR3 is given with its conserved first and last residue. Fields, in order: V gene, CDR3 protein.

TRBV28 CASRIRGYSYEQYF
TRBV5-1 CASSLTVKETQYF
TRBV29-1 CSVEGLALAGSSYEQYF
TRBV9 CASSVGSGTSYNEQFF
TRBV5-1 CASSLTAGNTGELFF
TRBV6-1 CASSEGGLLGSDTEAFF
TRBV2 CASWTGNLNEQYF
TRBV5-1 CASSPGQGIGELFF
TRBV6-1 CASRRGQATNEKLFF
TRBV5-1 CASSLWGRGREETQYF
TRBV7-9 CASNRDRGTDTQYF
TRBV19 CASSPGQGISPLHF
TRBV4-3 CASSQEGPGQSGRPTYEQYF
TRBV27 CASSLGLAGVNEQFF
TRBV11-2 CASSLYTGPYEQYF
TRBV28 CASPGQYF
TRBV18 CASSPQGLQSSYEQYF
TRBV14 CASSQGANVLTF
TRBV5-4 CASSLELHDTQYF
TRBV7-2 CASSSRGGETQYF
TRBV5-1 CASSPGTGRETQYF
TRBV27 CASSFAGSGETQYF
TRBV2 CASRSGQGGSETQYF
TRBV7-9 CASSLDTYNSPLHF
TRBV14 CASSQAEWGGRQFF
TRBV4-2 CASSQEVNRGYNSPLHF
TRBV5-1 CASSPTGLTQETQYF
TRBV28 CASSFRQSYEQYF
TRBV18 CASSPYHGTGVVQETQYF
TRBV30 CAWGAGTVGSPLHF
TRBV30 CAWSAPLAGGVVAYNEQFF
TRBV7-8 CASSSTPVAGVSYNEQFF
TRBV7-9 CASSFPGSTEAFF
TRBV6-1 CASSELSASNQPQHF
TRBV9 CASSVRTPSPYNEQFF
TRBV5-1 CASSPEDYSNQPQHF
TRBV30 CAWSSGGETQYF
TRBV5-1 CASSSIPGQAYGYTF
TRBV13 CASSLGGTGAREQYF
TRBV19 CASSIIGTKITSYNEQFF
TRBV30 CAWSVLGEQFF
TRBV10-3 CAIALGDTQYF
TRBV20-1 CSATGNTEAFF
TRBV6-1 CASRPPGQGTYEQYF
TRBV4-2 CASSQENLGYGYTF
TRBV29-1 CSVVLAGMSTDTQYF
TRBV30 CAWSSTSHTGELFF
TRBV6-6 CASRKTGSYEQYF
TRBV5-1 CASSLSPLYNEQFF
TRBV29-1 CSVWSGDRVTNEQFF
TRBV19 CASSIDRVYAYNEQFF
TRBV7-3 CASSLGGDGELFF
TRBV5-1 CASSPSLGRGVGNEQFF
TRBV7-9 CASSFQGASQPQHF